This record concerns one T cell receptor (beta chain) sequence. TCRdb's copy holds only in-frame clones and misses some; the assay was immunoSEQ multiplex PCR. This table has about 380,000 clones, 90% to 97% appearing once. The germline gives CDR1 SGDLS, CDR2 YYNGEE. CDR3 size: 18 residues. V dropped 0 bases and J dropped 4; count of bases not matched to a gene: 8. The sample originates from a study of shared clonotypes between healthy human individuals. Sequenced material: memory CD8+ T cells sorted from blood. The subset denotes: CD45RO+ cells pooled with CCR7-negative TemRA cells. This TCR was recovered from a young man in good health. V is TRBV9 and J is TRBJ2-1; TRBD2 agrees at 12 bases. CDR3 coding DNA: TGTGCCAGCAGCGTAGCTACGGGGGGACTAGCGGGTTACAATGAGCAGTTCTTC. Translated, it gives CASSVATGGLAGYNEQFF.